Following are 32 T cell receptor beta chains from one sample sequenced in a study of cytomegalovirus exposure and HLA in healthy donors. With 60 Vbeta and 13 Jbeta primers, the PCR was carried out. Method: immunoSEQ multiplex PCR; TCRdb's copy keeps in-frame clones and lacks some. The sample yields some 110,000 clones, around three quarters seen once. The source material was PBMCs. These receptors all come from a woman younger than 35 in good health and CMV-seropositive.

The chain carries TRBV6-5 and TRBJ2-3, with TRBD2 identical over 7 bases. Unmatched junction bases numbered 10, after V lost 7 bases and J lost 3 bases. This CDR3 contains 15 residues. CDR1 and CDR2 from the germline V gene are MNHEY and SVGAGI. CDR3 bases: TGTGCCAGCAACATGGGGAGGGGCGGGACAGATACGCAGTATTTT. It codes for CASNMGRGGTDTQYF.

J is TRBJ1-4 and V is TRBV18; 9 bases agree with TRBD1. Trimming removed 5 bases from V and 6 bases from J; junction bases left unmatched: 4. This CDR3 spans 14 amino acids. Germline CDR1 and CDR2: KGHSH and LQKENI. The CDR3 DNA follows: TGTGCCAGCTCATCTACAGGGGGCGATGAAAAACTGTTTTTT. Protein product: CASSSTGGDEKLFF. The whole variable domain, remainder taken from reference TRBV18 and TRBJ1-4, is NAGVMQNPRHLVRRRGQEARLRCSPMKGHSHVYWYRQLPEEGLKFMVYLQKENIIDESGMPKERFSAEFPKEGPSILRIQQVVRGDSAAYFCASSSTGGDEKLFFGSGTQLSVL.

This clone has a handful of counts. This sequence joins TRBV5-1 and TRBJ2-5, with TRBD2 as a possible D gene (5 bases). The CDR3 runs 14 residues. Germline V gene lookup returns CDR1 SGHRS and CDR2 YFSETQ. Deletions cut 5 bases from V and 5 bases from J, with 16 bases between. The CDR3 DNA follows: TGCGCCAGCAGTTCGGGGATGGGTGGGGAGACCCAGTACTTC. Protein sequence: CASSSGMGGETQYF.

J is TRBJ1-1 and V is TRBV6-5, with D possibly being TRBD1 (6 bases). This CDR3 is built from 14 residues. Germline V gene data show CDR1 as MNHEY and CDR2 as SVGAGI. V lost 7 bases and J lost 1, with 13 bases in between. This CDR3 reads CASNPGHRNTEAFF. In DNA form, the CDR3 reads TGTGCCAGCAATCCGGGACATAGGAACACTGAAGCTTTCTTT.

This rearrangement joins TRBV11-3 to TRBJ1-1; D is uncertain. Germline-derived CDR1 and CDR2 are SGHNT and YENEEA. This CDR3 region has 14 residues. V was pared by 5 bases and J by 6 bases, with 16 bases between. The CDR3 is CASSPGLGTAEAFF. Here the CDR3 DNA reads TGTGCCAGCAGCCCCGGACTGGGAACGGCTGAAGCTTTCTTT.

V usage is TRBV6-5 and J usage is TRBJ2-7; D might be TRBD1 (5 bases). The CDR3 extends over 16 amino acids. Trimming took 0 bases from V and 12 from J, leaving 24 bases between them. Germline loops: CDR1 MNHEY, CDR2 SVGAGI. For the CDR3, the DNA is TGTGCCAGCAGTTACTCAAATAGGCTCTTCTCGACAGAGGCGTACTTC. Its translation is CASSYSNRLFSTEAYF.

CDR3 residues: CASSPDAGTTWYYGYTF. CDR3 in DNA: TGTGCCAGCAGCCCTGACGCCGGCACGACTTGGTACTATGGCTACACCTTC. This sequence joins TRBV6-4 and TRBJ1-2; no definite D call. Germline V gives CDR1 MRHNA, CDR2 SNTAGT. This CDR3 is 17 amino acids long. Trimming removed 6 bases from V and 3 bases from J, with 23 bases in between.

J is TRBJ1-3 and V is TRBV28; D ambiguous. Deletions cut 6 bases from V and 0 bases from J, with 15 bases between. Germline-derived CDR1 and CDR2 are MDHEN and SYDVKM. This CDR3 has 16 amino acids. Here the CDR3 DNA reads TGTGCCAGCAGCCCCCGCCCGACTCCCTCTGGAAACACCATATATTTT. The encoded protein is CASSPRPTPSGNTIYF.

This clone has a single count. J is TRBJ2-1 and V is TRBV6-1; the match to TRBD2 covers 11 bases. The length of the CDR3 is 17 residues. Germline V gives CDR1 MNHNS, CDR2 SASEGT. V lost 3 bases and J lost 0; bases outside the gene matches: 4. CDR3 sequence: CASSDRLAGSSYNEQFF. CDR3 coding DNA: TGTGCCAGCAGTGACCGACTAGCGGGGAGCTCCTACAATGAGCAGTTCTTC.

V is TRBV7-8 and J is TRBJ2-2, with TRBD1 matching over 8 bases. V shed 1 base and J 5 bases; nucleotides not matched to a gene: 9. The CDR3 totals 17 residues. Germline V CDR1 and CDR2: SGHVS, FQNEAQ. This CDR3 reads CASSLGTGSVFTGELFF. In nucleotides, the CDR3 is TGTGCCAGCAGCTTAGGGACAGGGTCCGTTTTTACCGGGGAGCTGTTTTTT.

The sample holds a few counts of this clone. The CDR3 DNA is TGTGCCAGCAGCCAAGCTTGGGCAGGGTCGGTTGCTCAGCCCCAGCATTTT. The encoded protein is CASSQAWAGSVAQPQHF. The V and J genes are TRBV7-9 and TRBJ1-5; weak D call: TRBD1 (5 bases). This CDR3 spans 17 amino acids. CDR1 and CDR2 (germline): SEHNR, FQNEAQ (reference sequence). Deletions cut 5 bases from V and 6 bases from J, with 23 bases between.

The CDR3 loop reads CASSWSAEMGTGELFF. As DNA, the CDR3 is TGCGCCAGCAGCTGGTCAGCGGAGATGGGCACCGGGGAGCTGTTTTTT. J is TRBJ2-2 and V is TRBV5-1, with D perhaps TRBD2 (5 bases). Germline CDR1 and CDR2: SGHRS and YFSETQ. The CDR3 is 16 residues long. V lost 3 bases and J lost 4, with 16 bases in between.

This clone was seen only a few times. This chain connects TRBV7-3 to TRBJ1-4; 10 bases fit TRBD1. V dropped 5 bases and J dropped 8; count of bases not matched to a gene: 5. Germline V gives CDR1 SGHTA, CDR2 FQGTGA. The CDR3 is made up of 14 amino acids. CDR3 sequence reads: CASSPTGGKEKLFF. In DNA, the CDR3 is TGTGCCAGCAGCCCGACAGGGGGCAAGGAAAAACTGTTTTTT.

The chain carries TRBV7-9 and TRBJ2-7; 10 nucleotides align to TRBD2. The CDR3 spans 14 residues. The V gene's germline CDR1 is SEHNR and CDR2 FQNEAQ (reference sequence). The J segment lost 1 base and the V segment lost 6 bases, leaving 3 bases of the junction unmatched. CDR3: CASRRTSGSYEQYF. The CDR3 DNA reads TGTGCCAGCAGACGGACTAGCGGTTCCTACGAGCAGTACTTC.

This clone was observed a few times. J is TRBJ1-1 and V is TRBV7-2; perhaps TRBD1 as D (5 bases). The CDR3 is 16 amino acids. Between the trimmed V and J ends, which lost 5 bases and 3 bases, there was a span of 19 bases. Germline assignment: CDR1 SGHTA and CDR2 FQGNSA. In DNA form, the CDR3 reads TGTGCCAGCAGCGATACCCCGGGACTGGGAGACACTGAAGCTTTCTTT. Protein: CASSDTPGLGDTEAFF.

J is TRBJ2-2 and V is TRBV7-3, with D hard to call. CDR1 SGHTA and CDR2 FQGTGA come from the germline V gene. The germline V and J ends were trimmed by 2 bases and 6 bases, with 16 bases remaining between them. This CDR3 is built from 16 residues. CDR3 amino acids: CASSLGPTSGAGELFF. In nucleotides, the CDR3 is TGTGCCAGCAGCTTAGGCCCCACCAGTGGAGCCGGGGAGCTGTTTTTT.

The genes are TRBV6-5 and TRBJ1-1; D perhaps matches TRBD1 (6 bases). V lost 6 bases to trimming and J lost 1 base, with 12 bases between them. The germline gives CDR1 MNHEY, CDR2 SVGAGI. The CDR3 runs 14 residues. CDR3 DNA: TGTGCCAGCAGCCGACAGGTCAAGAACACTGAAGCTTTCTTT. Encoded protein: CASSRQVKNTEAFF.

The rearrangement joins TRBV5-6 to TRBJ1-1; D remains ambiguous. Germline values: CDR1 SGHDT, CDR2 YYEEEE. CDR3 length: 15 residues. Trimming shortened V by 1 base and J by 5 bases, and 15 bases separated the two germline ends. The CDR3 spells CASSLKGGFGTEAFF. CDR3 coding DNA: TGTGCCAGCAGCTTGAAAGGAGGGTTCGGAACTGAAGCTTTCTTT.

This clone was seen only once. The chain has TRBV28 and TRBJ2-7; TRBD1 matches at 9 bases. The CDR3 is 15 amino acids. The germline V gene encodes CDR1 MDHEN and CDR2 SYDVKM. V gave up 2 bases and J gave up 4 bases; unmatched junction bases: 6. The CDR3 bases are TGTGCCAGCAGTTTAACGGGGACAGGGAAATACGAGCAGTACTTC. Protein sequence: CASSLTGTGKYEQYF.

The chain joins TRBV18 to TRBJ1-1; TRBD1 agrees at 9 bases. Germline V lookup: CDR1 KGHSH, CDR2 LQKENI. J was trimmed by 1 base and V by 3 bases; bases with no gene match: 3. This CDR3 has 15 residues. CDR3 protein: CASSPATGGNTEAFF. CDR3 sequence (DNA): TGTGCCAGCTCACCCGCGACAGGGGGGAACACTGAAGCTTTCTTT.

The CDR3 is CASRSLAGVSGELFF. The CDR3 region has the DNA TGCGCCAGCAGAAGCTTAGCGGGAGTTTCCGGGGAGCTGTTTTTT. This chain links TRBV4-1 with TRBJ2-2; 9 positions agree with TRBD2. The V segment lost 6 bases and the J segment 6 bases; nucleotides outside the gene matches: 8. This CDR3 spans 15 amino acids. The V gene's germline CDR1 is MGHRA and CDR2 YSYEKL.

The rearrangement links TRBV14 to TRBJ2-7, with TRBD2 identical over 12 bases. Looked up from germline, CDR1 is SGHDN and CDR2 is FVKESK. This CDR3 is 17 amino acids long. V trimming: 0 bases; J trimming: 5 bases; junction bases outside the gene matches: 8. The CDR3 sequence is CASSQDFASGGEDEQYF. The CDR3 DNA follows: TGTGCCAGCAGCCAAGATTTCGCTAGCGGGGGGGAAGACGAGCAGTACTTC. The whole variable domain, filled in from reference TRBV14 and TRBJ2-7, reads EAGVTQFPSHSVIEKGQTVTLRCDPISGHDNLYWYRRVMGKEIKFLLHFVKESKQDESGMPNNRFLAERTGGTYSTLKVQPAELEDSGVYFCASSQDFASGGEDEQYFGPGTRLTVT.

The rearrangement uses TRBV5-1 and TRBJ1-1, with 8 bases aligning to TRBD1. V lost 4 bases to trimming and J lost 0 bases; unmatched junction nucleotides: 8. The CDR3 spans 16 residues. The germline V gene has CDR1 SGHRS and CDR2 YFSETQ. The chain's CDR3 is CASSDGTGLMNTEAFF. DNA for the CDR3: TGCGCCAGCAGCGACGGGACAGGCTTAATGAACACTGAAGCTTTCTTT.

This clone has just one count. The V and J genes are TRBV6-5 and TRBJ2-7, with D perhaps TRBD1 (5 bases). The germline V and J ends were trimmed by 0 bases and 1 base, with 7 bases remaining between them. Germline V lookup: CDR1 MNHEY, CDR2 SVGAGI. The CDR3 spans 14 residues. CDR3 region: CASSYSGESYEQYF. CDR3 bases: TGTGCCAGCAGTTACTCAGGGGAATCCTACGAGCAGTACTTC.

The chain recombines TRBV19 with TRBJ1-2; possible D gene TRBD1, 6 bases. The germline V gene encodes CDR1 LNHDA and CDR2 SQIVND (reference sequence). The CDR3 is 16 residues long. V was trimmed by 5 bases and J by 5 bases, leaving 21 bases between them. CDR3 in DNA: TGTGCCAGTAGTCCCTCCCGGCTCCAGGGGTTGTATGGCTACACCTTC. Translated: CASSPSRLQGLYGYTF.

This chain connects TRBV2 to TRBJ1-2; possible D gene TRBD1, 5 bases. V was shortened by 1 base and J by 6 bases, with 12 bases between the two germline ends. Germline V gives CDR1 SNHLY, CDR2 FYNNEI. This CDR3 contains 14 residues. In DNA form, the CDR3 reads TGTGCCAGCAGTGAAGGGGGCCTGTTGAATGGCTACACCTTC. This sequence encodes CASSEGGLLNGYTF.

The CDR3 DNA sequence: TGTGCCAGCAGCGTAGATGCGGGAAGTGAGCAGTTCTTC. Translation: CASSVDAGSEQFF. This rearrangement joins TRBV9 to TRBJ2-1, with D perhaps TRBD2 (6 bases). This CDR3 region has 13 residues. The germline V gene has CDR1 SGDLS and CDR2 YYNGEE. V was clipped by 0 bases and J by 9 bases, with 10 bases between them. Full variable domain (remainder filled in from reference TRBV9 and TRBJ2-1): DSGVTQTPKHLITATGQRVTLRCSPRSGDLSVYWYQQSLDQGLQFLIQYYNGEERAKGNILERFSAQQFPDLHSELNLSSLELGDSALYFCASSVDAGSEQFFGPGTRLTVL.

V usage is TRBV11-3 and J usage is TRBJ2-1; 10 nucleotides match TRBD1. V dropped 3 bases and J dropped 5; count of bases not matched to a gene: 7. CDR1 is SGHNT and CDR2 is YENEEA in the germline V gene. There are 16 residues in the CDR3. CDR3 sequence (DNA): TGTGCCAGCAGCTTTAGGACAGGGGGAACACACAATGAGCAGTTCTTC. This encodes CASSFRTGGTHNEQFF.

DNA for the CDR3: TGTGCCAGCAGCTTAGGCAGGGGGTACGAGCAGTACTTC. Translating it yields CASSLGRGYEQYF. This chain uses TRBV7-9 with TRBJ2-7, with TRBD1 matching over 7 bases. The CDR3 runs to 13 residues. V shed 1 base, J shed 4 bases, and the junction held 1 base outside the gene matches. CDR1 is SEHNR, CDR2 FQNEAQ, per germline (reference sequence).

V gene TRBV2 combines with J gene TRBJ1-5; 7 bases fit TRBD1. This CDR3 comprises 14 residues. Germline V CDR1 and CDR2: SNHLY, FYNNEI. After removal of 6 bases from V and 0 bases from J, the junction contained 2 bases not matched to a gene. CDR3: CASRTGNSNQPQHF. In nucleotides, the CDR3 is TGTGCCAGCAGGACAGGGAATAGCAATCAGCCCCAGCATTTT. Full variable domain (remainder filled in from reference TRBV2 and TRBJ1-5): EPEVTQTPSHQVTQMGQEVILRCVPISNHLYFYWYRQILGQKVEFLVSFYNNEISEKSEIFDDQFSVERPDGSNFTLKIRSTKLEDSAMYFCASRTGNSNQPQHFGDGTRLSIL.

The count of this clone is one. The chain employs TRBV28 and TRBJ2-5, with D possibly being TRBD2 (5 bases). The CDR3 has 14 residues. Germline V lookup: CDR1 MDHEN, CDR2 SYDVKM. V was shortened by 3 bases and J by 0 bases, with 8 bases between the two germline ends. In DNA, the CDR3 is TGTGCCAGCAGTTTTATAGCGTACCAAGAGACCCAGTACTTC. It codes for CASSFIAYQETQYF.

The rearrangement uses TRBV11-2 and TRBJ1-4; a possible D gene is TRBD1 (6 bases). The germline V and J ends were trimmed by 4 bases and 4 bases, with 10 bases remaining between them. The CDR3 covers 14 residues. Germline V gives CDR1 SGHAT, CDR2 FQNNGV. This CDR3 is CASSSQGINEKLFF. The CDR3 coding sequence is TGTGCCAGCAGCTCACAGGGCATTAATGAAAAACTGTTTTTT.